This T cell receptor (beta chain) was identified in a study of human T cells and chemical hapten exposure. This clonotype came up many times. What it binds is not known. V was shortened by 3 bases and J by 1 base, with 9 bases between the two germline ends. The germline CDR1 and CDR2 sequences are SQVTM and ANQGSEA. The CDR3 sequence is 14 residues long. What the library attached to individual cDNA molecules were unique molecular identifiers. From the RACE reads, TCRdb called clonotypes with MiXCR, one entry per CDR3 protein. The table lists roughly 360,000 distinct CDR3 sequences, more than 4.5% of them singletons. Findings of the study overall: A positive correlation with patch test score was shown by PT1 expanded TCR counts. Among expanded TCRs, significantly more large CDR3 similarity clusters formed than among controls.

Time point defined: patch test 1, 2 weeks after DPC sensitization. Documented treatment: therapeutic diphenylcyclopropenone sensitization with weekly scalp DPC. This rearrangement joins TRBV29-1 to TRBJ2-2; the D gene is possibly TRBD1 (6 bases). The sequence was collected from a woman aged 45-65 years with alopecia areata. Some clones in this sample may be carry-over from other donors' samples. The input for sequencing was whole blood, taken in connection with sensitization to the hapten diphenylcyclopropenone (DPC). CDR3 sequence reads: CSVEVRGNTGELFF. CDR3 in DNA: TGCAGCGTTGAGGTCAGGGGGAACACCGGGGAGCTGTTTTTT.